Below are 27 T cell receptor beta chains sequenced from a single sample in a study of cytomegalovirus exposure and HLA in healthy donors. PCR primers comprised 60 Vbeta and 13 Jbeta primers. The method was immunoSEQ multiplex PCR; TCRdb's version includes in-frame clones alone and lacks a portion of them. The sample includes about 160,000 clones, roughly three quarters of them seen just once. The sample consisted of PBMCs. The origin of the receptors is a man between 60 and 75 years old in good health and CMV-seronegative.

A remark on this clone: One end of the junction does not line up with germline, which may come from a read error. This sequence joins TRBV30 and TRBJ1-2; D ambiguous. Germline V lookup: CDR1 GTSNPN, CDR2 SVGIG (reference sequence). CDR3 size: 13 residues. For the CDR3, the DNA is TGTGTCTGGACCCCGGACTACAACTATGGCTACACCTTC. Translating it yields CVWTPDYNYGYTF.

The chain couples TRBV27 to TRBJ2-7; 10 nucleotides agree with TRBD1. J lost 7 bases, V lost 6 bases, and 9 bases had no gene match. This CDR3 is 14 amino acids long. Germline loops: CDR1 MNHEY, CDR2 SMNVEV (reference sequence). The CDR3 DNA is TGTGCCAGCAGACCGGGACAGGGGTACGGGGAGCAGTACTTC. It yields the protein CASRPGQGYGEQYF.

As DNA, the CDR3 is TGTGCCAGCAGCTTACTAACAGGGGGGAACTATGGCTACACCTTC. It specifies CASSLLTGGNYGYTF. The chain uses TRBV7-2 and TRBJ1-2, with TRBD1 matching 8 bases. Trimming removed 2 bases from V and 2 bases from J; junction bases left unmatched: 4. The CDR3 sequence is 15 residues long. The germline V gene encodes CDR1 SGHTA and CDR2 FQGNSA.

This clone has just one count. V gene TRBV6-1 combines with J gene TRBJ2-7; 8 nucleotides match TRBD2. Trimming at V came to 4 bases and at J to 1 base, leaving 9 bases not matched to a gene. The germline V gene encodes CDR1 MNHNS and CDR2 SASEGT. The CDR3 length is 16 residues. The CDR3 bases are TGTGCCAGCAGTGTGGTTTCCAGCGGGAGTTCCTACGAGCAGTACTTC. This sequence encodes CASSVVSSGSSYEQYF.

CDR3 sequence: CASSQETGQGGNQPQHF. DNA of the CDR3: TGTGCCAGCAGCCAGGAGACAGGCCAGGGGGGCAATCAGCCCCAGCATTTT. This chain connects TRBV4-2 to TRBJ1-5; 7 nucleotides line up with TRBD1. CDR1 is LGHNA, CDR2 YNFKEQ, per germline. The CDR3 is made up of 17 amino acids. J gave up 2 bases and V 3 bases, and 10 bases lay outside the gene matches.

This clone appeared a few times. This chain uses TRBV5-4 with TRBJ2-1; 12 bases line up with TRBD2. CDR3 length: 15 residues. After removal of 2 bases from V and 10 bases from J, the junction contained 7 bases not matched to a gene. Germline CDR1 reads SGHNT; CDR2 reads YYREEE (reference sequence). The CDR3 sequence: CASSFSSGGAWEQFF. For the CDR3, the DNA is TGTGCCAGCAGCTTTTCTAGCGGGGGGGCCTGGGAGCAGTTCTTC.

Only a few counts were recorded for this clone. The V call is TRBV25-1, the J call TRBJ2-2; possibly TRBD2 for D (5 bases). This CDR3 has 12 residues. CDR1 MGHDK and CDR2 SYGVNS come from the germline V gene. Trimming cost V 6 bases and J 5 bases, with 7 bases left between them. The CDR3 DNA reads as TGTGCCAGCAGATGGGAGACCGGGGAGCTGTTTTTT. This sequence encodes CASRWETGELFF.

This clone was counted once. V is TRBV5-3 and J is TRBJ1-1; perhaps TRBD1 as D (5 bases). TRBV5-3 belongs to the ORF category, with a function that is uncertain. V lost 4 bases, J lost 1 base, and 17 bases lay in between. This CDR3 has 16 residues. As DNA, the CDR3 is TGTGCCAGAAGCCCGGTGTCGGGGGTTGGGAACACTGAAGCTTTCTTT. This translates into CARSPVSGVGNTEAFF.

The chain uses TRBV5-1 and TRBJ1-1, with 9 bases that match TRBD1. This CDR3 region has 15 residues. Germline V CDR1 and CDR2: SGHRS, YFSETQ. The V gene end was trimmed by 4 bases and the J gene end by 6 bases; junction bases not matched to a gene: 10. The DNA of the CDR3 is TGCGCCAGCAGCCTTAGGACAGGGGCTGACTCTGAAGCTTTCTTT. Its protein is CASSLRTGADSEAFF. Using reference TRBV5-1 and TRBJ1-1 for the parts outside the CDR3, the full variable domain is KAGVTQTPRYLIKTRGQQVTLSCSPISGHRSVSWYQQTPGQGLQFLFEYFSETQRNKGNFPGRFSGRQFSNSRSEMNVSTLELGDSALYLCASSLRTGADSEAFFGQGTRLTVV.

V is TRBV9 and J is TRBJ2-1, with a tentative D call TRBD2 (6 bases). V lost 0 bases and J lost 8, with 15 bases in between. The germline gives CDR1 SGDLS, CDR2 YYNGEE. This CDR3 comprises 15 residues. CDR3 sequence: CASSVEGREFDEQFF. DNA for the CDR3: TGTGCCAGCAGCGTAGAAGGTCGGGAGTTTGATGAGCAGTTCTTC.

With regard to this clone: This sample also contains other DNA sequences that code for the same CDR3. J is TRBJ2-1 and V is TRBV11-2; the match to TRBD2 covers 8 bases. The V gene's germline CDR1 is SGHAT and CDR2 FQNNGV. V trimming: 1 base; J trimming: 2 bases; junction bases outside the gene matches: 1. The CDR3 length is 15 residues. The CDR3 here is CASSLAGGPYNEQFF. The CDR3 nucleotides are TGTGCCAGCAGCTTAGCGGGGGGGCCCTACAATGAGCAGTTCTTC.

This chain uses TRBV30 with TRBJ1-1; D is undetermined. CDR3 length: 14 amino acids. Germline CDR1 reads GTSNPN; CDR2 reads SVGIG (reference sequence). Trimming removed 0 bases from V and 5 bases from J, with 13 bases in between. DNA of the CDR3: TGTGCCTGGAGTGTACGGAGCGTCCGGACTGAAGCTTTCTTT. Amino acid sequence: CAWSVRSVRTEAFF. Full variable domain (missing parts from reference TRBV30 and TRBJ1-1): SQTIHQWPATLVQPVGSPLSLECTVEGTSNPNLYWYRQAAGRGLQLLFYSVGIGQISSEVPQNLSASRPQDRQFILSSKKLLLSDSGFYLCAWSVRSVRTEAFFGQGTRLTVV.

The chain combines TRBV7-2 with TRBJ2-7; D might be TRBD1 (5 bases). Looked up from germline, CDR1 is SGHTA and CDR2 is FQGNSA. The CDR3 has 12 residues. The ends were cut back, 5 bases at V and 3 bases at J, with 8 bases in the middle. CDR3 nucleotide sequence: TGTGCCAGCAGCCGACAGTACTACGAGCAGTACTTC. This encodes CASSRQYYEQYF.

On this clone: Other nucleotide sequences from this sample produce the same CDR3. The V gene is TRBV6-6, the J gene TRBJ2-3, with D perhaps matching TRBD1 (6 bases). Deletions cut 6 bases from V and 0 bases from J, with 13 bases between. CDR1 is MNHNY, CDR2 SVGAGI, per germline (reference sequence). The CDR3 has 15 residues. The CDR3 DNA sequence: TGTGCCAGCAGCACGACAGGTCTGAGCACAGATACGCAGTATTTT. Encoded protein: CASSTTGLSTDTQYF.

V is TRBV6-5 and J is TRBJ1-6; D not certain. Germline loops: CDR1 MNHEY, CDR2 SVGAGI. This CDR3 comprises 13 residues. V lost 3 bases, J lost 8 bases, and 8 bases lay in between. CDR3 DNA: TGTGCCAGCAGTTATTCTGGCCATTCACCCCTCCACTTT. Its translation is CASSYSGHSPLHF.

The CDR3: CASSSPGLEVGYTF. The CDR3 region has the DNA TGTGCCAGCAGCAGCCCGGGACTGGAGGTGGGCTACACCTTC. This chain joins TRBV28 and TRBJ1-2; possibly TRBD1 for D (5 bases). This CDR3 is 14 amino acids long. Germline CDR1 MDHEN, CDR2 SYDVKM. V was cut by 6 bases and J by 8 bases, with 19 bases left in between.

The sample holds a few counts of this clone. This rearrangement joins TRBV9 to TRBJ1-1, with 7 bases aligning to TRBD1. In germline, CDR1 is SGDLS, CDR2 YYNGEE. The V segment lost 4 bases and the J segment 0 bases; nucleotides outside the gene matches: 6. The CDR3 is 15 amino acids. DNA for the CDR3: TGTGCCAGCAGCATTCAGACAGGGATGAACACTGAAGCTTTCTTT. As protein: CASSIQTGMNTEAFF. The full variable domain, rest sourced from reference TRBV9 and TRBJ1-1, is DSGVTQTPKHLITATGQRVTLRCSPRSGDLSVYWYQQSLDQGLQFLIQYYNGEERAKGNILERFSAQQFPDLHSELNLSSLELGDSALYFCASSIQTGMNTEAFFGQGTRLTVV.

A remark on this clone: An end of the junction differs from the germline gene, which may be a read error. V gene TRBV15 combines with J gene TRBJ1-5; D unclear. There are 14 residues in the CDR3. CDR1 and CDR2 (germline): LNHNV, YYDKDF (reference sequence). CDR3 protein: CATRRDTANQPQHF. The CDR3 DNA is TGTGCCACCAGAAGAGATACTGCTAATCAGCCCCAGCATTTT.

Turning to this clone: One end of the junction varies from germline; a read error may be responsible. The chain has TRBV7-9 and TRBJ2-7; the D gene is possibly TRBD2 (6 bases). CDR1 SEHNR and CDR2 FQNEAQ come from the germline V gene (reference sequence). The CDR3 has 17 residues. The DNA for the CDR3 is TGTTCCAGCAGCCTACCCCCCCGGCGGGGACGCTCCTACGAGCAGTACTTC. Protein: CSSSLPPRRGRSYEQYF.

This clone was seen a single time. V gene TRBV4-3 combines with J gene TRBJ1-2, with no clear D. The ends were cut back, 1 base at V and 0 bases at J, with 9 bases in the middle. CDR3 length: 15 residues. Per the germline V gene, CDR1 is LGHNA and CDR2 is YSLEER. In DNA, the CDR3 is TGCGCCAGCAGCCAAGGGACTCAGGCTAACTATGGCTACACCTTC. It encodes CASSQGTQANYGYTF.

The chain carries TRBV9 and TRBJ1-4, with 7 bases lining up with TRBD1. The CDR3 contains 15 residues. CDR1 is SGDLS and CDR2 is YYNGEE in the germline V gene. Germline trimming cut 0 bases from V and 5 bases from J; bases unmatched to any gene: 4. In DNA form, the CDR3 reads TGTGCCAGCAGCGTAGGAGACAGGGTGAATGAAAAACTGTTTTTT. This translates into CASSVGDRVNEKLFF.

The chain has TRBV4-3 and TRBJ2-7; 8 bases agree with TRBD2. Germline CDR1 LGHNA, CDR2 YSLEER. This CDR3 has 17 residues. The trim removed 1 base at V and 7 bases at J, leaving 15 bases unmatched. CDR3 bases: TGCGCCAGCAGCCAAGCGACCGGATCGGGGGGGGCTCTTGAGCAGTACTTC. Amino acid sequence: CASSQATGSGGALEQYF.

This clone appeared once. The J gene is TRBJ1-1, the V gene TRBV10-3; D remains ambiguous. V was pared by 0 bases and J by 0 bases, with 11 bases between. The CDR3 extends over 16 amino acids. The germline V gene encodes CDR1 ENHRY and CDR2 SYGVKD. CDR3 in DNA: TGTGCCATCAGTGAGTCGCCAGAGGTTGTGAACACTGAAGCTTTCTTT. Translating it yields CAISESPEVVNTEAFF.

V usage is TRBV5-4 and J usage is TRBJ1-2, with a weak D call TRBD1 (5 bases). The CDR3 sequence is 16 residues long. The V end was cut by 4 bases, the J end by 7 bases, with 23 bases between. CDR1 is SGHNT, CDR2 YYREEE, per germline (reference sequence). CDR3 sequence (DNA): TGTGCCAGCAGCCTGCGCACGTCGGGGTGGAGGGGTGGCTACACCTTC. As protein: CASSLRTSGWRGGYTF.

This sequence joins TRBV27 and TRBJ2-6, with D maybe TRBD2 (5 bases). CDR1 and CDR2 (germline): MNHEY, SMNVEV (reference sequence). The CDR3 covers 14 residues. V was trimmed by 7 bases and J by 1 base, leaving 8 bases between them. The CDR3 sequence: CASTSGSGANVLTF. As DNA, the CDR3 is TGTGCCAGCACATCGGGGTCTGGGGCCAACGTCCTGACTTTC. Full variable domain (outside the CDR3, taken from reference TRBV27 and TRBJ2-6): EAQVTQNPRYLITVTGKKLTVTCSQNMNHEYMSWYRQDPGLGLRQIYYSMNVEVTDKGDVPEGYKVSRKEKRNFPLILESPSPNQTSLYFCASTSGSGANVLTFGAGSRLTVL.

This rearrangement joins TRBV7-2 to TRBJ2-3, with D possibly being TRBD2 (6 bases). From germline, CDR1 is SGHTA and CDR2 FQGNSA. Trimming pared 5 bases from V and 2 bases from J, leaving 11 bases between. The CDR3 contains 14 residues. CDR3 bases: TGTGCCAGCAGCCCCCGGGACTTCACAGATACGCAGTATTTT. It specifies CASSPRDFTDTQYF.

This clone turned up a few times. The gene calls are TRBV10-3 and TRBJ2-1; 7 positions match TRBD1. The V gene end was trimmed by 4 bases and the J gene end by 15 bases; junction bases not matched to a gene: 12. The CDR3 has 13 amino acids. Per germline, CDR1 ENHRY and CDR2 SYGVKD. CDR3 DNA: TGTGCCATCAGTGCTAGGCTCCGGGACAGCCTGTTCTTC. Amino acid sequence: CAISARLRDSLFF.